Listed below are T cell receptor beta chains from one sample, sequenced in a study of blood T cell repertoires in COVID-19. Profiled with immunoSEQ multiplex PCR; TCRdb holds only in-frame clones, not every one. The sample contains more than 9,500 clones, over 85% of which appear only once. Material for sequencing was peripheral blood. These receptors all stem from a man aged 65 to 79 with active COVID-19. CDR3s include the opening cysteine and the closing phenylalanine or tryptophan.

v_call	cdr3_length	cdr3_aa
TRBV4-2	16	CASSQLTGTNYNEQFF
TRBV7-2	13	CASSRELGAEAFF
TRBV3-1/TRBV3-2	14	CASRPGSSYNEQFF
TRBV19	16	CASNFIRREHTGELFF
TRBV27	15	CASSETSGSTDTQYF
TRBV5-4	14	CASSGTGSGYGYTF
TRBV6-5	15	CASTEHQAPGNTIYF
TRBV10-2	15	CASSTGTGALSGYTF
TRBV10-3	12	CATGTTGNTIYF
TRBV6-4	13	CASSAQTAGGYTF
TRBV5-1	14	CASSLQGPNTEAFF
TRBV30	13	CACLMGGNYGYTF
TRBV12-3/TRBV12-4	13	CASSLGASETQYF
TRBV18	15	CASSPQTGSTGELFF
TRBV19	13	CASSAQFTDTQYF
TRBV10-3	13	CAISDRVNYEQYF
TRBV29-1	14	CSVDRQGFRFGAFF
TRBV18	17	CASSPPQGQGLRSEAFF
TRBV18	12	CASVEGGETQYF
TRBV5-5	15	CASTREQGGYNEQFF
TRBV12-5	23	CASGQIPLLIFGTSGGGYNEQFF
TRBV6-6	11	CASKEKNEQFF